These 16 T cell receptor beta chains were sequenced from one sample in a study of metastatic and nonmetastatic thyroid tumors. TCRdb re-analyzed the PCR reads through MiXCR. Among 12,000 to 15,000 clones, 3% to 4.5% were seen once, and the ten largest hold 27%. Nobody among the patients had been given any treatment before thyroid surgery. Sequencing was carried out using tumor tissue. The receptors originated from a female donor with papillary thyroid cancer or a benign thyroid nodule (not recorded which). Some clones in this sample may be carry-over from other donors' samples.

This clone is medium-sized within its sample. The chain couples TRBV11-2 to TRBJ2-2, with D unresolved. V was shortened by 5 bases and J by 7 bases, with 14 bases between the two germline ends. Per the germline V gene, CDR1 is SGHAT and CDR2 is FQNNGV. CDR3 size: 14 residues. The CDR3 nucleotides are TGTGCCAGCAGCCAAACGAGAAAGGTCGGGGAGCTGTTTTTT. Protein sequence: CASSQTRKVGELFF. Filled out from reference TRBV11-2 and TRBJ2-2, the complete variable domain reads EAGVAQSPRYKIIEKRQSVAFWCNPISGHATLYWYQQILGQGPKLLIQFQNNGVVDDSQLPKDRFSAERLKGVDSTLKIQPAKLEDSAVYLCASSQTRKVGELFFGEGSRLTVL.

The table lists this clone with many counts. A read error may account for a junction end that differs from germline. This CDR3 reads CASSPGPLDFIF. The CDR3 coding sequence is TGTGCCAGTAGTCCGGGACCGCTGGACTTTATATTC. The chain couples TRBV19 to TRBJ1-4, with D perhaps matching TRBD1 (5 bases). CDR3 length: 12 amino acids. The germline V gene has CDR1 LNHDA and CDR2 SQIVND (reference sequence).

In this sample, this clone turned up a few times. This chain connects TRBV24-1 to TRBJ2-1, with TRBD1 as a possible D gene (5 bases). CDR1 KGHDR and CDR2 SFDVKD come from the germline V gene. The CDR3 is made up of 13 amino acids. V lost 8 bases to trimming and J lost 7 bases, with 14 bases between them. The DNA of the CDR3 is TGTGCCACCAAGGGGCCCGAGAGGAATGAGCAGTTCTTC. Translated: CATKGPERNEQFF.

V and J are TRBV6-1 and TRBJ2-7; either TRBD1 or TRBD2 may supply D (6 bases each). Germline assignment: CDR1 MNHNS and CDR2 SASEGT. This CDR3 spans 14 amino acids. Between the trimmed V and J ends, which lost 2 bases and 2 bases, there was a span of 10 bases. For the CDR3, the DNA is TGTGCCAGCAGTGAATCGGAGGGGGCCTACGAGCAGTACTTC. Translated: CASSESEGAYEQYF.

A word on this clone: Germline and junction disagree at one end, which may indicate a read error. The same CDR3 arises from other DNA sequences in this sample as well. DNA for the CDR3: TGTGCTAGCAGCGTTAGCGGGACGACCGGGGAGCTGTTTTTT. Amino acids: CASSVSGTTGELFF. The genes are TRBV7-7 and TRBJ2-2; 8 bases match TRBD2. Germline assignment: CDR1 SSHAT and CDR2 FNYEAQ (reference sequence). The CDR3 contains 14 residues.

CDR3 amino acids: CASSWSGETGELFF. The DNA of the CDR3 is TGTGCCAGCAGTTGGTCGGGGGAAACCGGGGAGCTGTTTTTT. This chain joins TRBV6-1 and TRBJ2-2; a weak D match, TRBD2 (6 bases). Trimming left V 5 bases short and J 5 bases short, with 12 bases between. The CDR3 has 14 amino acids. Germline CDR1 is MNHNS and CDR2 is SASEGT.

The chain is built from TRBV6-1 and TRBJ1-1; maybe TRBD1 (6 bases). CDR3 length: 14 residues. Trimming removed 7 bases from V and 1 base from J, with 13 bases in between. Germline CDR1 MNHNS, CDR2 SASEGT. The chain's CDR3 is CASNPGQKNTEAFF. The DNA of the CDR3 is TGTGCCAGCAATCCCGGACAGAAGAACACTGAAGCTTTCTTT.

The V gene is TRBV11-3, the J gene TRBJ2-2, with TRBD1 identical over 8 bases. The CDR3 extends over 14 amino acids. Germline CDR1 and CDR2: SGHNT and YENEEA. V lost 5 bases to trimming and J lost 7 bases; unmatched junction nucleotides: 6. The CDR3 DNA reads as TGTGCCAGCAGCCCCAGGGGGCGGAACGGGGAGCTGTTTTTT. It encodes CASSPRGRNGELFF.

The table lists this clone with a few counts. The chain has TRBV11-2 and TRBJ1-2; D might be TRBD1 (5 bases). The CDR3 is 13 residues long. Germline CDR1 SGHAT, CDR2 FQNNGV. Trimming took 2 bases from V and 7 from J, leaving 11 bases between them. The CDR3 sequence is CASSLSRGLGYTF. Written as DNA, the CDR3 is TGTGCCAGCAGCTTATCGAGGGGACTTGGCTACACCTTC.

The chain recombines TRBV27 with TRBJ2-7; TRBD1 matches 11 bases. V was pared by 6 bases and J by 6 bases, with 10 bases of the junction left unmatched. Germline-derived CDR1 and CDR2 are MNHEY and SMNVEV (reference sequence). The CDR3 is made up of 15 amino acids. The CDR3 DNA follows: TGTGCCAGCAGACTAGGACAGGGGGCCTTTAGCGAGCAGTACTTC. Translation gives CASRLGQGAFSEQYF.

This clone showed up many times. The chain combines TRBV18 with TRBJ2-5; D is uncertain. The CDR3 runs 16 residues. V lost 3 bases and J 2 bases, leaving 16 bases between the germline ends. Per germline, CDR1 KGHSH and CDR2 LQKENI. Here the CDR3 DNA reads TGTGCCAGCTCACCCCCGAAGCCTCTCAGTCAAGAGACCCAGTACTTC. It codes for CASSPPKPLSQETQYF.

The chain is built from TRBV15 and TRBJ1-2; 7 nucleotides agree with TRBD1. Per germline, CDR1 LNHNV and CDR2 YYDKDF (reference sequence). CDR3 length: 15 amino acids. V lost 3 bases and J lost 4; bases outside the gene matches: 8. The chain's CDR3 is CATSRGGQAFYGYTF. As DNA, the CDR3 is TGTGCCACCAGCAGGGGCGGACAGGCCTTCTATGGCTACACCTTC.

This clone was counted a few times. V gene TRBV6-1 combines with J gene TRBJ2-3; 11 bases align to TRBD2. The length of the CDR3 is 15 residues. The germline CDR1 and CDR2 sequences are MNHNS and SASEGT. V lost 4 bases to trimming and J lost 3 bases; unmatched junction nucleotides: 3. The CDR3 DNA follows: TGTGCCAGCAGTGGGACTAGCGGGCTAACAGATACGCAGTATTTT. Residues: CASSGTSGLTDTQYF.

This clone was found a few times. The V call is TRBV24-1, the J call TRBJ1-5; D gene uncertain. Per germline, CDR1 KGHDR and CDR2 SFDVKD. There are 14 residues in the CDR3. V gave up 8 bases and J gave up 2 bases, with 12 bases separating them. Here the CDR3 reads CATNGLDGNQPQHF. The CDR3 coding sequence is TGTGCCACCAATGGACTAGATGGCAATCAGCCCCAGCATTTT.

In this sample, this clone turned up a few times. The chain uses TRBV15 and TRBJ1-5; TRBD1 aligns across 11 bases. V gave up 6 bases and J gave up 5 bases; unmatched junction bases: 3. Germline-derived CDR1 and CDR2 are LNHNV and YYDKDF (reference sequence). This CDR3 has 14 residues. The CDR3 here is CATRAGQGDQPQHF. For the CDR3, the DNA is TGTGCCACCAGGGCGGGACAGGGGGATCAGCCCCAGCATTTT.

This clone has more than one count but fewer than ten. This rearrangement joins TRBV28 to TRBJ1-3; TRBD1 matches at 7 bases. Trimming took 5 bases from V and 4 from J; bases not matched to a gene: 11. The CDR3 loop spans 16 amino acids. In germline, CDR1 is MDHEN, CDR2 SYDVKM. CDR3 region: CASSPGGGTLGNTIYF. DNA of the CDR3: TGTGCCAGCAGTCCAGGGGGAGGGACCCTAGGAAACACCATATATTTT.